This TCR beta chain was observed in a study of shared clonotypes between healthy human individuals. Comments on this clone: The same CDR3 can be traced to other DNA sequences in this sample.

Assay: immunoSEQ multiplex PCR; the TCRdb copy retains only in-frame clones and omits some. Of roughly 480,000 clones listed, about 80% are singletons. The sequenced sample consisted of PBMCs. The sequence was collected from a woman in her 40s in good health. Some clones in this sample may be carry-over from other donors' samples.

The CDR3 nucleotides are TGTGCCAGCAGTTCCGAGGGAACAGGGATGTGGTTTGAAAAACTGTTTTTT. Translating it yields CASSSEGTGMWFEKLFF. The chain is built from TRBV25-1 and TRBJ1-4; D possibly corresponds to TRBD1 (6 bases). The germline gives CDR1 MGHDK, CDR2 SYGVNS. The CDR3 is 17 residues long. Trimming took 5 bases from V and 7 from J, leaving 23 bases between them.